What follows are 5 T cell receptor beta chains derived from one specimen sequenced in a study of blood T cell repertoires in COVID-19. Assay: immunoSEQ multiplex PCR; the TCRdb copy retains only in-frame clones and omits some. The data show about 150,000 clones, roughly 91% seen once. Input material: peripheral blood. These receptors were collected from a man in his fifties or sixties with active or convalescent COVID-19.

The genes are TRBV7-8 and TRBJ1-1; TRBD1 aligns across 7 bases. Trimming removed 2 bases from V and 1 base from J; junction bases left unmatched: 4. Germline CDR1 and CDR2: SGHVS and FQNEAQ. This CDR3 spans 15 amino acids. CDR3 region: CASSLLGQSNTEAFF. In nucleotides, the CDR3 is TGTGCCAGCAGCTTATTGGGACAGTCGAACACTGAAGCTTTCTTT.

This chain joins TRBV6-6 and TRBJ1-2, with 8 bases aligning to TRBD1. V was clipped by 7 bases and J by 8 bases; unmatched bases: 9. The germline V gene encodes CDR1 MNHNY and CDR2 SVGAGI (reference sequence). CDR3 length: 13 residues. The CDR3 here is CASTPTGVGGYTF. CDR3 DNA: TGTGCCAGCACCCCGACAGGGGTGGGAGGCTACACCTTC.

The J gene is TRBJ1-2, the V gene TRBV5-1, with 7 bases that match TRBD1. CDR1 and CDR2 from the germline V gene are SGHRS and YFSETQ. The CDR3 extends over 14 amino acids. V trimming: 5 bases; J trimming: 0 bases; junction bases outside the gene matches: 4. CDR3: CASSPGQPNYGYTF. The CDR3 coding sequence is TGCGCCAGCAGTCCGGGACAGCCTAACTATGGCTACACCTTC.

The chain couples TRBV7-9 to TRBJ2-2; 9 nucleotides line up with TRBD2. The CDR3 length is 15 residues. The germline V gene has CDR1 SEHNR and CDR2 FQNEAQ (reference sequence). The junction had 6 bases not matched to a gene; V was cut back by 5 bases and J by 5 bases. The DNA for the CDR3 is TGTGCCAGCAGCCCCGGGACTAGCAGTACCGGGGAGCTGTTTTTT. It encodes CASSPGTSSTGELFF. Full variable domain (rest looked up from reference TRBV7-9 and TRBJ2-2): DTGVSQNPRHKITKRGQNVTFRCDPISEHNRLYWYRQTLGQGPEFLTYFQNEAQLEKSRLLSDRFSAERPKGSFSTLEIQRTEQGDSAMYLCASSPGTSSTGELFFGEGSRLTVL.

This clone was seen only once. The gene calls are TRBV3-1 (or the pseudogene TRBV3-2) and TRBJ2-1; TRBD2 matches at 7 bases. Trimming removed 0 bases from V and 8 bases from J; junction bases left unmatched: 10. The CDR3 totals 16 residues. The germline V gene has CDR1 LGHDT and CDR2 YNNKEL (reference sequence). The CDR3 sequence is CASSQDSGWEGYEQFF. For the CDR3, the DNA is TGTGCCAGCAGCCAAGACAGCGGCTGGGAGGGATATGAGCAGTTCTTC.